A single sample gave rise to the 21 T cell receptor beta chains below, sequenced in a study of blood T cell repertoires in COVID-19. The assay was immunoSEQ multiplex PCR, and TCRdb's table has in-frame clones only and misses some. Of fewer than 200,000 clones in the sample, roughly nine tenths are singletons; the top ten hold more than 20%. The sequenced sample consisted of peripheral blood. These receptors came from a man in his sixties or seventies with active or convalescent COVID-19.

This sequence joins TRBV5-4 and TRBJ2-3; D unresolved. The CDR3 is made up of 14 amino acids. Germline CDR1 is SGHNT and CDR2 is YYREEE (reference sequence). V was trimmed by 0 bases and J by 4 bases, leaving 9 bases between them. The CDR3 loop is CASSLDSYSDTQYF. The CDR3 DNA is TGTGCCAGCAGCTTGGACTCCTATTCAGATACGCAGTATTTT.

The chain combines TRBV7-2 with TRBJ2-7, with 10 bases matching TRBD1. CDR3 length: 15 residues. V shed 2 bases, J shed 2 bases, and the junction held 3 bases outside the gene matches. Per germline, CDR1 SGHTA and CDR2 FQGNSA. The DNA of the CDR3 is TGTGCCAGCAGCTTAATGGGACAGGGGACCTACGAGCAGTACTTC. Its translation is CASSLMGQGTYEQYF.

This clone was detected only once. The chain employs TRBV18 and TRBJ2-1, with 11 positions matching TRBD2. The CDR3 spans 18 residues. Germline V gives CDR1 KGHSH, CDR2 LQKENI. The junction had 12 bases not matched to a gene; V was cut back by 1 base and J by 7 bases. As DNA, the CDR3 is TGTGCCAGCTCACCACTGTCATCCCTAGCGGGAGGAGGAAATGAGCAGTTCTTC. This gives the protein CASSPLSSLAGGGNEQFF.

The gene calls are TRBV20-1 and TRBJ2-7, with TRBD2 as a possible D gene (5 bases). Trimming took off 1 base at V and 7 bases at J, with 8 bases between the two ends. The CDR3 has 11 amino acids. Germline V gene sequence: CDR1 DFQATT, CDR2 SNEGSKA (reference sequence). CDR3 sequence reads: CSARVRGEQYF. Written as DNA, the CDR3 is TGCAGTGCTAGAGTACGAGGGGAGCAGTACTTC.

This clone was picked up one time. The V gene is TRBV2, the J gene TRBJ2-7; 9 bases map to TRBD1. V lost 5 bases, J lost 6 bases, and 8 bases stayed unmatched. The CDR3 totals 14 residues. Germline CDR1 reads SNHLY; CDR2 reads FYNNEI. The CDR3 bases are TGTGCCAGCAGTCGTATGGACAGGGGAGGCGAGCAGTACTTC. Its translation: CASSRMDRGGEQYF.

This rearrangement joins TRBV6-5 to TRBJ1-1; 8 bases match TRBD1. Trimming removed 5 bases from V and 0 bases from J; junction bases left unmatched: 5. The CDR3 sequence is 15 residues long. Germline CDR1 reads MNHEY; CDR2 reads SVGAGI. CDR3 in DNA: TGTGCCAGCAGTCGGGACAGGAATGTGAACACTGAAGCTTTCTTT. Residues: CASSRDRNVNTEAFF.

The chain carries TRBV5-6 and TRBJ1-5; 9 nucleotides match TRBD1. CDR3 length: 16 residues. The V and J ends lost 3 bases and 4 bases, in that order; junction bases with no gene match: 8. Per the germline V gene, CDR1 is SGHDT and CDR2 is YYEEEE. CDR3 DNA sequence: TGTGCCAGCAGCTCCTTACGGGACAGGGCGAATCAGCCCCAGCATTTT. This gives the protein CASSSLRDRANQPQHF.

The chain combines TRBV5-6 with TRBJ2-1; D is perhaps TRBD2 (6 bases). CDR1 and CDR2 from the germline V gene are SGHDT and YYEEEE. This CDR3 has 15 residues. Trimming shortened V by 6 bases and J by 4 bases, and 17 bases separated the two germline ends. CDR3 in amino acids: CASMGGLSQYNEQFF. CDR3 coding DNA: TGTGCCAGCATGGGGGGTCTATCCCAATACAATGAGCAGTTCTTC. Based on the CDR3 plus reference TRBV5-6 and TRBJ2-1, the full variable domain is DAGVTQSPTHLIKTRGQQVTLRCSPKSGHDTVSWYQQALGQGPQFIFQYYEEEERQRGNFPDRFSGHQFPNYSSELNVNALLLGDSALYLCASMGGLSQYNEQFFGPGTRLTVL.

The chain joins TRBV28 to TRBJ1-3; maybe TRBD1 (6 bases). The V gene lost 2 bases and the J gene lost 7 bases, with 12 bases spanning the gap. Germline CDR1 MDHEN, CDR2 SYDVKM. CDR3 length equals 14 residues. CDR3 in DNA: TGTGCCAGCAGTTTAGTATCGAGGGGGAACACCATATATTTT. It translates to CASSLVSRGNTIYF.

The V gene is TRBV7-2, the J gene TRBJ1-2; weak D call: TRBD1 (5 bases). V was pared by 6 bases and J by 2 bases, with 13 bases between. The V gene's germline CDR1 is SGHTA and CDR2 FQGNSA. The CDR3 spans 14 residues. The CDR3: CASREGGVNYGYTF. CDR3 nucleotides: TGTGCCAGCAGGGAGGGAGGGGTGAACTATGGCTACACCTTC.

The chain recombines TRBV11-2 with TRBJ1-4; D is perhaps TRBD1 (6 bases). This CDR3 contains 15 residues. V shed 5 bases and J shed 7 bases, with 17 bases lying between them. Germline CDR1 is SGHAT and CDR2 is FQNNGV. CDR3 protein: CASSPTWDKGEKLFF. DNA for the CDR3: TGTGCCAGCAGCCCAACTTGGGACAAGGGTGAAAAACTGTTTTTT.

The CDR3, as DNA: TGCGCCAGCAGCTCAGACCCGCTGGGGGGGGGACTTTGGCGTGGCTACACCTTC. Its translation is CASSSDPLGGGLWRGYTF. This chain links TRBV5-1 with TRBJ1-2; a weak D match, TRBD1 (5 bases). Germline V gene data show CDR1 as SGHRS and CDR2 as YFSETQ. This CDR3 comprises 18 residues. Trimming stripped 3 bases from V and 7 bases from J, with 28 bases between. Complete variable domain (other parts from reference TRBV5-1 and TRBJ1-2): KAGVTQTPRYLIKTRGQQVTLSCSPISGHRSVSWYQQTPGQGLQFLFEYFSETQRNKGNFPGRFSGRQFSNSRSEMNVSTLELGDSALYLCASSSDPLGGGLWRGYTFGSGTRLTVV.

The rearrangement links TRBV28 to TRBJ1-5; the D is unclear. CDR3 length: 14 amino acids. The germline V and J ends were trimmed by 5 bases and 1 base, with 9 bases remaining between them. Germline V gives CDR1 MDHEN, CDR2 SYDVKM. Here the CDR3 DNA reads TGTGCCAGCAGTCTAGGGAGGAGCAATCAGCCCCAGCATTTT. Translated, it gives CASSLGRSNQPQHF. Filled out from reference TRBV28 and TRBJ1-5, the complete variable domain reads DVKVTQSSRYLVKRTGEKVFLECVQDMDHENMFWYRQDPGLGLRLIYFSYDVKMKEKGDIPEGYSVSREKKERFSLILESASTNQTSMYLCASSLGRSNQPQHFGDGTRLSIL.

The chain combines TRBV7-2 with TRBJ1-5; possible D gene TRBD1, 5 bases. Trimming pared 3 bases from V and 3 bases from J, leaving 18 bases between. The CDR3 is 17 residues long. CDR1 is SGHTA, CDR2 FQGNSA, per germline. The chain's CDR3 is CASSLETVLNSNQPQHF. In nucleotides, the CDR3 is TGTGCCAGCAGCTTGGAGACAGTACTAAATTCCAATCAGCCCCAGCATTTT.

This sequence joins TRBV6-5 and TRBJ1-4; a weak D match, TRBD1 (5 bases). Trimming shortened V by 6 bases and J by 4 bases, and 9 bases separated the two germline ends. The CDR3 runs to 13 residues. Germline CDR1 reads MNHEY; CDR2 reads SVGAGI. CDR3 DNA sequence: TGTGCCAGCAGCCGACAGTATAATGAAAAACTGTTTTTT. Its protein product is CASSRQYNEKLFF.

In DNA form, the CDR3 reads TGTGCTAGTGGCTGGGGGGACAGCTCCTACGAGCAGTACTTC. Residues: CASGWGDSSYEQYF. J is TRBJ2-7 and V is TRBV12-5; D might be TRBD1 (7 bases). V lost 6 bases to trimming and J lost 0 bases, with 12 bases between them. The CDR3 runs to 14 residues. CDR1 LGHNT and CDR2 FRNRAP come from the germline V gene.

This sequence joins TRBV20-1 and TRBJ1-1; TRBD1 might be the D (5 bases). This CDR3 spans 11 amino acids. Germline-derived CDR1 and CDR2 are DFQATT and SNEGSKA (reference sequence). Trimming cost V 6 bases and J 6 bases, with 11 bases left between them. The CDR3 region is CSARGVAEAFF. CDR3 coding DNA: TGCAGTGCGCGGGGGGTGGCTGAAGCTTTCTTT.

The chain combines TRBV10-1 with TRBJ2-7, with a weak D call TRBD2 (7 bases). V lost 0 bases and J 6 bases, leaving 21 bases between the germline ends. The CDR3 loop spans 17 amino acids. Germline values: CDR1 WNHNN, CDR2 SYGVQD (reference sequence). In DNA form, the CDR3 reads TGCGCCAGCAGTGAGTCCTTCAGAGGGGGGGCGAGAAGCGAGCAGTACTTC. Amino acid sequence: CASSESFRGGARSEQYF.

The chain employs TRBV5-1 and TRBJ1-3; D unclear. The V gene lost 5 bases and the J gene lost 1 base, with 10 bases spanning the gap. The CDR3 loop spans 14 amino acids. Germline CDR1 SGHRS, CDR2 YFSETQ. CDR3 in DNA: TGCGCCAGCAGGGCAACCGAATCTGGAAACACCATATATTTT. It is translated as CASRATESGNTIYF. The variable domain in full, with the rest retrieved from reference TRBV5-1 and TRBJ1-3, is KAGVTQTPRYLIKTRGQQVTLSCSPISGHRSVSWYQQTPGQGLQFLFEYFSETQRNKGNFPGRFSGRQFSNSRSEMNVSTLELGDSALYLCASRATESGNTIYFGEGSWLTVV.

V gene TRBV2 combines with J gene TRBJ1-1; 7 bases align to TRBD1. CDR1 SNHLY and CDR2 FYNNEI come from the germline V gene. The CDR3 sequence is 15 residues long. After removal of 6 bases from V and 2 bases from J, the junction contained 9 bases not matched to a gene. As DNA, the CDR3 is TGTGCCAGCAGAGCACTGGGACAGACAAACACTGAAGCTTTCTTT. Encoded protein: CASRALGQTNTEAFF.

The V call is TRBV7-3, the J call TRBJ2-1; 14 bases are shared with TRBD2. CDR1 is SGHTA, CDR2 FQGTGA, per germline. Losses at the gene ends were 4 bases for V and 7 bases for J; bases not matched to a gene: 15. CDR3 length equals 19 residues. The CDR3 reads CASSSGLAGGNLGRNEQFF. CDR3 in DNA: TGTGCCAGCAGCTCCGGACTAGCGGGAGGTAACCTCGGGAGGAATGAGCAGTTCTTC.